These 17 T cell receptor beta chains were all obtained from the same sample, sequenced in a study of human T cells and chemical hapten exposure. Time point of the sample: pre-sensitization, week 0. Treatment reported: therapeutic diphenylcyclopropenone sensitization with weekly scalp DPC. TCRdb re-derived calls from the RACE reads in MiXCR, one entry per CDR3 protein. The sample holds over 70,000 distinct CDR3 sequences, 11% to 15% seen once. The source material was whole blood, sampled in connection with sensitization to the hapten diphenylcyclopropenone (DPC). The receptors shown here come from a woman in her forties or fifties with alopecia areata. Some clones in this sample may be carry-over from other donors' samples.

In its sample, this clonotype was seen a few times. This chain uses TRBV12-3 or TRBV12-4 with TRBJ1-2; 9 nucleotides match TRBD1. V gave up 5 bases and J gave up 2 bases; unmatched junction bases: 6. The CDR3 is made up of 15 amino acids. This chain's CDR3 is CASSPGTGSNYGYTF. DNA for the CDR3: TGTGCCAGCAGTCCCGGGACAGGGTCCAACTATGGCTACACCTTC.

The table lists this clonotype with a few counts. The J gene is TRBJ2-1, the V gene TRBV3-1, with 12 bases matching TRBD2. Germline V gene lookup returns CDR1 LGHDT and CDR2 YNNKEL (reference sequence). After removal of 4 bases from V and 5 bases from J, the junction contained 6 bases not matched to a gene. The CDR3 contains 16 residues. The DNA for the CDR3 is TGTGCCAGCAGCCCAGGACTAGCGGGGTATCACAATGAGCAGTTCTTC. Protein sequence: CASSPGLAGYHNEQFF.

The chain joins TRBV28 to TRBJ1-2; possible D gene TRBD1, 5 bases. Germline V CDR1 and CDR2: MDHEN, SYDVKM. The CDR3 totals 16 residues. The V gene lost 3 bases and the J gene lost 2 bases, with 16 bases spanning the gap. The CDR3 is CASSFDDRIFNYGYTF. The CDR3 DNA sequence: TGTGCCAGCAGTTTTGACGACAGAATTTTCAACTATGGCTACACCTTC.

The CDR3 region has the DNA TGTGCCAGCAGCTTAGGACTAGCGGTCTTGGATGAGCAGTTCTTC. Translated: CASSLGLAVLDEQFF. V and J are TRBV11-3 and TRBJ2-1; TRBD2 matches at 9 bases. Germline values: CDR1 SGHNT, CDR2 YENEEA. The CDR3 has 15 amino acids. The V gene end was trimmed by 1 base and the J gene end by 8 bases; junction bases not matched to a gene: 6.

The J gene is TRBJ2-1, the V gene TRBV6-2 or TRBV6-3; 15 nucleotides match TRBD2. The V gene's germline CDR1 is MNHEY and CDR2 SVGEGT. V was pared by 2 bases and J by 9 bases, with 2 bases of the junction left unmatched. There are 15 residues in the CDR3. The CDR3 sequence: CASSYEGLAGGEQFF. The DNA of the CDR3 is TGTGCCAGCAGTTACGAGGGACTAGCGGGAGGTGAGCAGTTCTTC.

The chain links TRBV20-1 to TRBJ2-1; 13 bases line up with TRBD2. Germline V CDR1 and CDR2: DFQATT, SNEGSKA (reference sequence). The V segment lost 5 bases and the J segment 9 bases; nucleotides outside the gene matches: 10. CDR3 length: 15 amino acids. The CDR3 coding sequence is TGCAGTGCTCACTCAGGACTAGCGGGAGTACGTGAGCAGTTCTTC. This encodes CSAHSGLAGVREQFF.

The chain joins TRBV6-5 to TRBJ2-7; 10 bases match TRBD2. V lost 6 bases, J lost 2 bases, and 4 bases stayed unmatched. CDR3 length equals 14 residues. The germline gives CDR1 MNHEY, CDR2 SVGAGI. The CDR3 region has the DNA TGTGCCAGCAGGCAACTAGCGGGACCCTACGAGCAGTACTTC. This sequence encodes CASRQLAGPYEQYF.

In DNA, the CDR3 is TGCGCCAGCAGCCCTGGGGTTTACGAGCAGTACTTC. This translates into CASSPGVYEQYF. This chain uses TRBV5-1 with TRBJ2-7; no definite D call. This CDR3 has 12 residues. V lost 4 bases and J lost 4, with 9 bases in between. The germline CDR1 and CDR2 sequences are SGHRS and YFSETQ.

The sample holds a few counts of this clonotype. This chain uses TRBV6-2 or TRBV6-3 with TRBJ2-5, with D perhaps given as TRBD1 or TRBD2 (5 bases each). The ends were cut back, 5 bases at V and 8 bases at J, with 18 bases in the middle. CDR1 is MNHEY, CDR2 SVGEGT, per germline. This CDR3 spans 14 amino acids. The CDR3: CASSEERDQPTQYF. The CDR3 nucleotides are TGTGCCAGCAGTGAAGAACGGGACCAACCCACCCAGTACTTC.

Note on this clonotype: This sequence may be a read error, since a much larger clone differs from it by one base. The chain is built from TRBV6-5 and TRBJ2-3, with 10 nucleotides matching TRBD1. V was pared by 6 bases and J by 1 base, with 4 bases of the junction left unmatched. CDR1 and CDR2 from the germline V gene are MNHEY and SVGAGI. CDR3 length: 15 amino acids. The CDR3 DNA follows: TGTGCCAGCAGGCTGGACAGGGGGGGCACAGATACGCAGTATTTT. Protein sequence: CASRLDRGGTDTQYF.

This clonotype was seen more than once but under ten times. This chain joins TRBV5-1 and TRBJ2-2; unclear D gene. Germline CDR1 and CDR2: SGHRS and YFSETQ. Deletions cut 5 bases from V and 0 bases from J, with 8 bases between. This CDR3 comprises 14 residues. CDR3 bases: TGCGCCAGCAGTTTGCGGTCGAACACCGGGGAGCTGTTTTTT. It translates to CASSLRSNTGELFF.

A few counts support this clonotype. This chain links TRBV28 with TRBJ2-5; 8 nucleotides align to TRBD1. With 5 bases clipped from V and 7 bases from J, the junction kept 12 bases outside the gene matches. The CDR3 consists of 15 residues. Germline V lookup: CDR1 MDHEN, CDR2 SYDVKM. The CDR3 here is CASSLRTGSLGTQYF. In DNA, the CDR3 is TGTGCCAGCAGTCTCAGGACAGGGAGTTTGGGGACCCAGTACTTC.

This clonotype was counted between two and nine times. Here the CDR3 DNA reads TGTGCCAGCAGCAGGGGGACCTACGAGCAGTACTTC. Its protein product is CASSRGTYEQYF. The genes are TRBV7-8 and TRBJ2-7; possible D gene TRBD1, 6 bases. The V gene's germline CDR1 is SGHVS and CDR2 FQNEAQ. The CDR3 runs 12 residues. Trimming removed 5 bases from V and 2 bases from J, with 7 bases in between.

This chain connects TRBV19 to TRBJ1-5, with a tentative D call TRBD1 (5 bases). Germline V CDR1 and CDR2: LNHDA, SQIVND (reference sequence). The V end was cut by 3 bases, the J end by 4 bases, with 7 bases between. The CDR3 runs 13 residues. The CDR3 nucleotides read TGTGCCAGTAGTATCTCAGGGAATCAGCCCCAGCATTTT. Its protein is CASSISGNQPQHF. Full variable domain (remainder filled in from reference TRBV19 and TRBJ1-5): DGGITQSPKYLFRKEGQNVTLSCEQNLNHDAMYWYRQDPGQGLRLIYYSQIVNDFQKGDIAEGYSVSREKKESFPLTVTSAQKNPTAFYLCASSISGNQPQHFGDGTRLSIL.

This clonotype appeared a few times. The chain employs TRBV10-3 and TRBJ1-1, with D uncertain. This CDR3 has 15 residues. Trimming took off 2 bases at V and 1 base at J, with 11 bases between the two ends. CDR1 is ENHRY and CDR2 is SYGVKD in the germline V gene. The CDR3 loop reads CAISERGQTNTEAFF. The CDR3 DNA sequence: TGTGCCATCAGTGAGCGCGGGCAGACGAACACTGAAGCTTTCTTT.

This sequence joins TRBV10-3 and TRBJ2-7, with 8 bases identical to TRBD1. Germline assignment: CDR1 ENHRY and CDR2 SYGVKD. The CDR3 length is 14 residues. Trimming cost V 11 bases and J 2 bases; bases outside gene matches: 11. The CDR3 bases are TGTGCCTCTCGAGGGACAGGCTTAACCTACGAGCAGTACTTC. Its protein is CASRGTGLTYEQYF.

At least ten counts were recorded for this clonotype. V gene TRBV24-1 combines with J gene TRBJ1-4; D not resolved. Germline CDR1 is KGHDR and CDR2 is SFDVKD. There are 12 residues in the CDR3. The V end was cut by 5 bases, the J end by 8 bases, with 8 bases between. The CDR3 region is CATSGTGEKLFF. CDR3 DNA sequence: TGTGCCACCAGTGGGACCGGAGAAAAACTGTTTTTT.